This TCR beta chain was sequenced during a study of identical twins. This clonotype was seen only a few times. Antigen: not known. Study observations and caveats: When twins shared out-of-frame alpha sequences, those sequences had excess low generation probability. There was more out-of-frame TCR alpha sharing in monozygotic twins than models estimated. Twin pairs had excess sharing that was weaker in beta out-of-frame sequences.

TCRdb re-analysed the 5' RACE reads in MiXCR, keeping a single row per CDR3 protein. The sample records about 530,000 distinct CDR3 sequences, roughly 15% being singletons. Trimming at V came to 2 bases and at J to 5 bases, leaving 3 bases not matched to a gene. The CDR3 runs to 14 residues. Germline V gene data show CDR1 as SGHDN and CDR2 as FVKESK. The data also belong to a second study, concerning yellow fever vaccine responses in identical twins.

The sequencing input was CD4+ T cells sorted from blood. The chain employs TRBV14 and TRBJ2-5; 9 bases fit TRBD1. This clonotype was obtained from a woman aged 18 to 35 in good health. CDR3 nucleotides: TGTGCCAGCAGCCAAACAGGGGGCGCCGAGACCCAGTACTTC. Translation gives CASSQTGGAETQYF. Drawing the rest from reference TRBV14 and TRBJ2-5, the complete variable domain is EAGVTQFPSHSVIEKGQTVTLRCDPISGHDNLYWYRRVMGKEIKFLLHFVKESKQDESGMPNNRFLAERTGGTYSTLKVQPAELEDSGVYFCASSQTGGAETQYFGPGTRLLVL.